The 2 T cell receptor beta chains in this list originate from one sample, sequenced in a study of blood T cell repertoires in COVID-19. Assay: immunoSEQ multiplex PCR; the TCRdb copy retains only in-frame clones and omits some. The sample has more than 95,000 clones; approximately 85% are singletons. The source material was peripheral blood. These receptors were taken from a human donor in a cohort sampled during active COVID-19.

The chain combines TRBV2 with TRBJ2-1; 11 bases agree with TRBD1. Losses at the gene ends were 4 bases for V and 3 bases for J; bases not matched to a gene: 5. Germline V gene data show CDR1 as SNHLY and CDR2 as FYNNEI. The CDR3 has 16 amino acids. CDR3 residues: CASSAGQGGNYNEQFF. The CDR3 DNA follows: TGTGCCAGCAGTGCGGGACAGGGGGGGAACTACAATGAGCAGTTCTTC.

V gene TRBV18 combines with J gene TRBJ2-1; maybe TRBD2 (6 bases). The CDR3 contains 15 residues. Trimming pared 2 bases from V and 4 bases from J, leaving 12 bases between. Germline CDR1 and CDR2: KGHSH and LQKENI. CDR3 in DNA: TGTGCCAGCTCACCAGGGCTAGCGCAATACAATGAGCAGTTCTTC. Translated, it gives CASSPGLAQYNEQFF.